One and the same sample provided the 13 T cell receptor beta chains below, sequenced in a study of CD8+CD57+ T cells in acquired aplastic anemia listed by TCRdb under 2018. Expansion of CD8+CD57+ cells had been shown by flow cytometry in the patients chosen for sequencing. The data were produced on an Illumina HiSeq 2000. Genomic DNA was used as template for profiling of TCR beta VDJ combinations and CDR3 sequences. The raw public data were reprocessed by TCRdb itself: fastp quality trimming at Q25, MiXCR clonotype calling, in-frame beta chains only. Rows with a matching CDR3 protein are joined into one entry that keeps the most common DNA and genes. The sample table lists roughly 250,000 distinct CDR3 sequences, about 44% of them with a count of one. The ten largest clones take up approximately 8% of the sample. Sequenced material: sorted CD4+, CD8+, or CD8+CD57+ T cells (not recorded which) from PBMCs. The receptors derive from a human donor with aplastic anemia.

This clonotype was counted many times. The genes are TRBV4-3 and TRBJ1-2; TRBD1 matches 8 bases. The V gene's germline CDR1 is LGHNA and CDR2 YSLEER. The trim removed 5 bases at V and 4 bases at J, leaving 12 bases unmatched. CDR3 size: 16 residues. CDR3 sequence: CASSKPSNGTGYGYTF. The CDR3 DNA reads TGCGCCAGCAGCAAGCCATCAAACGGGACAGGCTATGGCTACACCTTC.

This clonotype has a single count. The rearrangement joins TRBV29-1 to TRBJ1-1; unclear D gene. V lost 8 bases to trimming and J lost 0 bases, with 10 bases between them. The CDR3 runs 12 residues. The germline V gene has CDR1 SQVTM and CDR2 ANQGSEA. The CDR3 protein is CSTRTVNTEAFF. The CDR3 nucleotides read TGCAGCACGAGGACGGTGAACACTGAAGCTTTCTTT.

This clonotype was seen many times. The chain has TRBV7-9 and TRBJ1-5; D may be TRBD1 (5 bases). The CDR3 totals 15 residues. CDR1 is SEHNR and CDR2 is FQNEAQ in the germline V gene (reference sequence). V was pared by 3 bases and J by 4 bases, with 13 bases between. This CDR3 is CASSFMGETNQPQHF. The CDR3, as DNA: TGTGCCAGCAGCTTTATGGGGGAGACAAATCAGCCCCAGCATTTT.

This sequence joins TRBV7-9 and TRBJ1-1; D possibly corresponds to TRBD1 (5 bases). This CDR3 comprises 15 residues. CDR1 is SEHNR, CDR2 FQNEAQ, per germline (reference sequence). Trimming pared 5 bases from V and 7 bases from J, leaving 20 bases between. The CDR3 sequence: CASSDPGQTTNEAFF. Here the CDR3 DNA reads TGTGCCAGCAGCGATCCGGGGCAGACAACTAATGAAGCTTTCTTT.

CDR3 residues: CASFGRAGTDTQYF. The DNA of the CDR3 is TGTGCCAGCTTCGGGAGGGCCGGCACAGATACGCAGTATTTT. This chain joins TRBV2 and TRBJ2-3; 8 positions match TRBD2. Germline trimming cut 8 bases from V and 1 base from J; bases unmatched to any gene: 5. Germline CDR1 SNHLY, CDR2 FYNNEI. CDR3 length equals 14 residues.

The genes are TRBV6-1 and TRBJ2-3; 13 bases are a match to TRBD2. V was pared by 4 bases and J by 1 base, with 2 bases of the junction left unmatched. CDR1 and CDR2 (germline): MNHNS, SASEGT. The CDR3 has 16 residues. The CDR3 DNA reads as TGTGCCAGCAGTGGGACTAGCGGGGGCCGCACAGATACGCAGTATTTT. Its protein is CASSGTSGGRTDTQYF.

This clonotype was seen more than once but under ten times. The rearrangement uses TRBV12-3 or TRBV12-4 and TRBJ2-6; TRBD1 is a possible D gene (6 bases). V lost 5 bases to trimming and J lost 4 bases, with 15 bases between them. This CDR3 contains 16 residues. The CDR3 region has the DNA TGTGCCAGCAGTGCCCTGGACAGCTCCGGGGCCAACGTCCTGACTTTC. This sequence encodes CASSALDSSGANVLTF.

The table lists this clonotype with many counts. CDR3 in amino acids: CASSQRPDDENTGELFF. The DNA of the CDR3 is TGTGCCAGCAGCCAACGCCCCGATGACGAGAACACCGGGGAGCTGTTTTTT. The V call is TRBV14, the J call TRBJ2-2; no clear D gene. The CDR3 extends over 17 amino acids. Germline V lookup: CDR1 SGHDN, CDR2 FVKESK. V was shortened by 2 bases and J by 1 base, with 14 bases between the two germline ends.

This clonotype was detected many times. The rearrangement links TRBV20-1 to TRBJ2-3, with 9 bases fitting TRBD2. Germline CDR1 DFQATT, CDR2 SNEGSKA (reference sequence). The CDR3 is 15 residues long. J gave up 7 bases and V 0 bases, and 8 bases lay outside the gene matches. CDR3 nucleotides: TGCAGTGCTAGAGATCAGGGACTAGCAACGAATACGCAGTATTTT. It codes for CSARDQGLATNTQYF.

This clonotype was found once. CDR3 in amino acids: CASGTQGQPQHF. The CDR3 DNA follows: TGTGCCAGCGGCACACAGGGCCAGCCCCAGCATTTT. The chain couples TRBV9 to TRBJ1-5; the D gene is possibly TRBD1 (6 bases). The germline V gene has CDR1 SGDLS and CDR2 YYNGEE. The CDR3 has 12 residues. V was pared by 7 bases and J by 7 bases, with 12 bases between.

This clonotype has just a few counts. The chain joins TRBV11-2 to TRBJ2-3, with 8 bases that match TRBD2. This CDR3 comprises 15 residues. Germline V gene sequence: CDR1 SGHAT, CDR2 FQNNGV. V lost 3 bases, J lost 2 bases, and 4 bases stayed unmatched. CDR3: CASSLGAGVTDTQYF. The CDR3 nucleotides are TGTGCCAGCAGCTTGGGAGCGGGGGTCACAGATACGCAGTATTTT.

The chain carries TRBV24-1 and TRBJ1-5, with D unclear. Germline V lookup: CDR1 KGHDR, CDR2 SFDVKD. CDR3 length: 18 amino acids. Trimming shortened V by 9 bases and J by 2 bases, and 25 bases separated the two germline ends. In nucleotides, the CDR3 is TGTGCCACCGCAACCACCGAAAAGGGAGCACATGGCAATCAGCCCCAGCATTTT. It codes for CATATTEKGAHGNQPQHF.

The chain recombines TRBV7-2 with TRBJ2-3; D uncertain. Germline V gives CDR1 SGHTA, CDR2 FQGNSA. This CDR3 contains 15 residues. V lost 2 bases to trimming and J lost 0 bases, with 9 bases between them. This CDR3 reads CASSLQRTSTDTQYF. The CDR3 DNA follows: TGTGCCAGCAGCTTACAACGAACTAGCACAGATACGCAGTATTTT.